Following are 16 T cell receptor beta chains from one sample sequenced in a study of Tregs in tolerant kidney transplant recipients. Related graft donors supplied nonmyeloablative bone marrow transplants, and mixed chimerism was transient. TCRdb's table, derived via immunoSEQ multiplex PCR, lists solely in-frame clones and lacks some. Its listing shows nearly 15,000 clones. This material consisted of CD4+ T cells from blood (PBMCs), taken 12 months after the transplant. The origin of the receptors is a human patient who received a combined kidney and bone marrow transplant. These T cells may partly come from the graft donor.

The part of the CDR3 DNA that was read is TGTGCCATCATTGACGGGAGCACAGATACG. Translation: CAIIDGSTDT. The entire CDR3 is CAIIDGSTDTQYF. The rearrangement joins TRBV10-3 to TRBJ2-3; no clear D. The CDR3 goes on 3 residues after the read ends, and that part is filled in from the germline J gene. Trimming removed 7 bases from V and 0 bases from J, with 8 bases in between. CDR3 size: 13 residues. From germline, CDR1 is ENHRY and CDR2 SYGVKD.

The CDR3 here is CSARDVRETQYF. CDR3 bases read: TGCAGTGCTAGAGATGTTAGAGAGACC. V is TRBV20-1 and J is TRBJ2-5; D unclear. The CDR3 end lies 3 residues beyond the end of the read and is filled in from the germline J gene. This CDR3 region has 12 residues. The V end lost 0 bases, the J end lost 4 bases, and 6 bases lay between the germline ends. Germline V gene lookup returns CDR1 DFQATT and CDR2 SNEGSKA (reference sequence).

Remarks on this clone: The read ends 3 residues before the CDR3 terminus; that terminus is restored from the germline J gene. This chain uses TRBV2 with TRBJ2-6, with D tentatively TRBD2 (5 bases). Germline CDR1 and CDR2: SNHLY and FYNNEI. Trimming removed 6 bases at V and 4 bases at J, with 16 bases between. The CDR3 loop spans 16 amino acids. CDR3 region: CASSPNSGVGANVLTF. Incomplete CDR3 DNA: TGTGCCAGCAGCCCCAACTCCGGGGTAGGGGCCAACGTC.

Worth noting for this clone: The CDR3 end lies 3 residues beyond the end of the read and is filled in from the germline J gene. V and J are TRBV19 and TRBJ1-2; TRBD1 aligns across 7 bases. The CDR3 runs to 13 residues. Germline-derived CDR1 and CDR2 are LNHDA and SQIVND (reference sequence). Unmatched junction bases numbered 6, after V lost 7 bases and J lost 4 bases. CDR3 region: CASTTGQRYGYTF. CDR3 bases read: TGTGCCAGTACAACGGGACAGCGCTATGGC.

The sequenced CDR3 bases are TGTGCCAGCAGCAGAGTCAGGGAGACCGAG. Translating gives CASSRVRETE. The full CDR3 protein reads CASSRVRETEQYF. The chain is built from TRBV7-6 and TRBJ2-7; D may match TRBD1 or TRBD2 (5 bases each). The CDR3 end is not reached by the read, which stops 3 residues before it; the germline J gene fills it in. The CDR3 consists of 13 residues. Germline values: CDR1 SGHVS, CDR2 FNYEAQ. Trimming pared 5 bases from V and 6 bases from J, leaving 14 bases between.

In regard to this clone: The CDR3 goes on 3 residues after the read ends, and that part is filled in from the germline J gene. The chain links TRBV7-8 to TRBJ1-1; TRBD1 matches 7 bases. Germline V gene sequence: CDR1 SGHVS, CDR2 FQNEAQ. This CDR3 spans 13 amino acids. The V and J ends lost 2 bases and 7 bases, in that order; junction bases with no gene match: 4. The CDR3 sequence is CASSLRQGLEAFF. The CDR3 bases that were read are TGTGCCAGCAGCTTAAGACAGGGACTTGAA. The complete variable domain, with remaining parts taken from reference TRBV7-8 and TRBJ1-1, reads GAGVSQSPRYKVAKRGQDVALRCDPISGHVSLFWYQQALGQGPEFLTYFQNEAQLDKSGLPSDRFFAERPEGSVSTLKIQRTQQEDSAVYLCASSLRQGLEAFFGQGTRLTVV.

On this clone: The CDR3 end lies 3 residues beyond the end of the read and is filled in from the germline J gene. This chain joins TRBV7-2 and TRBJ1-1; D gene uncertain. Germline V gene lookup returns CDR1 SGHTA and CDR2 FQGNSA. Trimming took 1 base from V and 5 from J, leaving 8 bases between them. The CDR3 is 13 residues long. The CDR3 is CASSLVERTEAFF. The sequenced part of the CDR3 DNA is TGTGCCAGCAGCTTAGTAGAACGAACTGAA.

The covered CDR3 bases are TGTGCCAGCAGTGGGGCGACTAGCAACCCCTACAATGAG. Translation: CASSGATSNPYNE. The full CDR3 protein reads CASSGATSNPYNEQFF. The chain links TRBV2 to TRBJ2-1; TRBD2 agrees at 7 bases. The missing CDR3 end, 3 residues past where the read stops, is filled in from the germline J gene. Germline lookup yields CDR1 SNHLY and CDR2 FYNNEI. V shed 4 bases, J shed 2 bases, and the junction held 8 bases outside the gene matches. The CDR3 covers 16 residues.

With regard to this clone: The read is 3 residues too short to cover the CDR3 end, so that end is filled in from the germline J gene. The chain is built from TRBV9 and TRBJ2-6; unclear D gene. The CDR3 runs to 19 residues. Trimming cost V 0 bases and J 0 bases, with 16 bases left between them. Per the germline V gene, CDR1 is SGDLS and CDR2 is YYNGEE. The sequenced part of the CDR3 DNA is TGTGCCAGCAGCGTAGCTACGTGGCTAGGCTTCTCTGGGGCCAACGTC. The encoded protein is CASSVATWLGFSGANV. The entire CDR3 reads CASSVATWLGFSGANVLTF.

This clone is identified as medium-sized (0.01 to 0.1%) from frequency. The CDR3 goes on 3 residues after the read ends, and that part is filled in from the germline J gene. V and J are TRBV7-3 and TRBJ2-6; tentatively, D is TRBD2 (6 bases). V was shortened by 2 bases and J by 2 bases, with 10 bases between the two germline ends. The CDR3 loop spans 16 amino acids. In germline, CDR1 is SGHTA, CDR2 FQGTGA. This CDR3 is CASSLLTGAGANVLTF. Incomplete CDR3 DNA: TGTGCCAGCAGCTTATTGACGGGGGCTGGGGCCAACGTC.

Concerning this clone itself: The read falls 3 residues short of the CDR3 end, and the missing part is taken from the germline J gene. The chain has TRBV18 and TRBJ2-7; TRBD1 matches 7 bases. The CDR3 is 14 residues long. Germline V gives CDR1 KGHSH, CDR2 LQKENI. The trim removed 5 bases at V and 4 bases at J, leaving 8 bases unmatched. The CDR3 DNA, read in part, is TGTGCCAGCTCAATCTCGGGACAGTTGTACGAG. It codes for CASSISGQLYE. The CDR3 as a whole reads CASSISGQLYEQYF.

A note on this clone: Sequencing ends 3 residues short of the CDR3 end; the germline J gene provides the rest. This chain joins TRBV19 and TRBJ1-5; weak D call: TRBD1 (5 bases). There are 18 residues in the CDR3. Trimming cost V 2 bases and J 2 bases, with 19 bases left between them. From germline, CDR1 is LNHDA and CDR2 SQIVND (reference sequence). CDR3 bases read: TGTGCCAGTAGTATACGAGGGACTGCGTACATGGGCAATCAGCCC. Translation gives CASSIRGTAYMGNQP. The CDR3 in full is CASSIRGTAYMGNQPQHF.

Concerning this clone: The read gets to within 3 residues of the CDR3 end, and the germline J gene fills in the rest. The V gene is TRBV11-2, the J gene TRBJ2-5; 7 bases agree with TRBD1. Germline lookup yields CDR1 SGHAT and CDR2 FQNNGV. V was pared by 5 bases and J by 2 bases, with 2 bases of the junction left unmatched. The CDR3 sequence is 13 residues long. CDR3 loop: CASSAQGQETQYF. The CDR3 DNA, read in part, is TGTGCCAGCAGCGCACAGGGGCAAGAGACC.

Comment on this clone: The read terminates 3 residues ahead of where the CDR3 ends, so the germline J gene completes it. This chain joins TRBV19 and TRBJ2-3; the match to TRBD2 covers 7 bases. Germline CDR1 reads LNHDA; CDR2 reads SQIVND (reference sequence). This CDR3 is 15 amino acids long. Trimming took 1 base from V and 1 from J; bases not matched to a gene: 2. The sequenced part of the CDR3 DNA is TGTGCCAGTAGTATAGCGGCGGGGGGCACAGATACG. Its translation: CASSIAAGGTDT. The entire CDR3 protein is CASSIAAGGTDTQYF.

As concerns this clone: With the read ending 3 residues before the CDR3 end, the germline J gene is used to fill in that end. V usage is TRBV19 and J usage is TRBJ1-1; tentatively, D is TRBD1 (5 bases). The germline CDR1 and CDR2 sequences are LNHDA and SQIVND (reference sequence). This CDR3 comprises 15 residues. Between the trimmed V and J ends, which lost 5 bases and 4 bases, there was a span of 17 bases. This CDR3 is CASSPTQGDGTEAFF. CDR3 bases read: TGTGCCAGTAGTCCAACCCAGGGAGACGGCACTGAA. Filled out from reference TRBV19 and TRBJ1-1, the complete variable domain reads DGGITQSPKYLFRKEGQNVTLSCEQNLNHDAMYWYRQDPGQGLRLIYYSQIVNDFQKGDIAEGYSVSREKKESFPLTVTSAQKNPTAFYLCASSPTQGDGTEAFFGQGTRLTVV.

Remarks on this clone: The CDR3 is cut off 3 residues early in the read; its end comes from the germline J gene. V and J are TRBV10-3 and TRBJ1-1; 7 bases align to TRBD1. V lost 4 bases and J lost 7; bases outside the gene matches: 3. CDR3 length equals 12 residues. Germline V gives CDR1 ENHRY, CDR2 SYGVKD. CDR3 loop: CAISGQGYEAFF. The CDR3 bases that were read are TGTGCCATCAGTGGACAGGGCTATGAA.